This entry concerns a single T cell receptor beta chain. Its antigen is still unknown. Germline CDR1 SGHDN, CDR2 FVKESK. The length of the CDR3 is 16 residues. The V and J ends lost 0 bases and 1 base respectively, with 12 bases between them. These data come from a study of regulatory T cells in long-lasting Graves disease. The time point here: persistent/refractory GD, antithyroid drugs over 5 years with positive TRAb. Isolated PBMC RNA provided the starting material for the TCR library. Study-level points and caveats: Reduced TCR diversity was observed in persistent Graves' patients versus newly diagnosed patients. Fewer public clonotypes were shared by new patients (around 1,000) than by persistent patients (approximately 2,700).

To make TCR beta libraries, researchers used iRepertoire HTBI primers and Arm-PCR of CDR3 regions. TCRdb recomputed calls from the multiplex PCR reads with MiXCR, one row per CDR3 protein. The sample lists 650,000 to 700,000 distinct CDR3 sequences; 30% were seen once. The rearrangement uses TRBV14 and TRBJ2-5; D ambiguous. This receptor was taken from a female donor with Graves disease. The input for sequencing was peripheral blood mononuclear cells (PBMCs), taken when the disease was refractory, from a patient treated with antithyroid drugs. The CDR3 bases are TGTGCCAGCAGCCAAGATTACGTGGGCCTCCAAGAGACCCAGTACTTC. This encodes CASSQDYVGLQETQYF.